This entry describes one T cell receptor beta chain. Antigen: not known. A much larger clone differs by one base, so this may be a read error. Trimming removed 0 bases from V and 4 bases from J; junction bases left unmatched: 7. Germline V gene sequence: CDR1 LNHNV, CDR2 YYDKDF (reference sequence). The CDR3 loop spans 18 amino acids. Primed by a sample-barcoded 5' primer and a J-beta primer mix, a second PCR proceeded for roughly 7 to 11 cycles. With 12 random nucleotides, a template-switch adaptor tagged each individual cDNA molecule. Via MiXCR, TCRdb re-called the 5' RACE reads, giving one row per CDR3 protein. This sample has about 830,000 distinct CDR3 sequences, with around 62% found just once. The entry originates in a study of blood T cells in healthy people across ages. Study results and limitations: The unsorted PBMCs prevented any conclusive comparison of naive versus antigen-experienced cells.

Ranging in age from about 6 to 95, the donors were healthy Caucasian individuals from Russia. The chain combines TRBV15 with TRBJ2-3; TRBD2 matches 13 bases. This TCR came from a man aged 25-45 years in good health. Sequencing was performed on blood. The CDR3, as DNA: TGTGCCACCAGCAGAGAACTAGCGGGGGGGCGTAACCCAGATACGCAGTATTTT. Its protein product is CATSRELAGGRNPDTQYF.